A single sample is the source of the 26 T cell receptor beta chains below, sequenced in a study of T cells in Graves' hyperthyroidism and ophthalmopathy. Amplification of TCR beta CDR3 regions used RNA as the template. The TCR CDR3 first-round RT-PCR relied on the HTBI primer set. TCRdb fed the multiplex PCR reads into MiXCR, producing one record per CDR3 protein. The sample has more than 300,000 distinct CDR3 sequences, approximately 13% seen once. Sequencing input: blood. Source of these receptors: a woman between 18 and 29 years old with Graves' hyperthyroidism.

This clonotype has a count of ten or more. The CDR3 reads CSASGGLSSYNEQFF. CDR3 coding DNA: TGCAGTGCTAGCGGGGGACTGAGCTCCTACAATGAGCAGTTCTTC. The rearrangement uses TRBV20-1 and TRBJ2-1; D perhaps matches TRBD2 (6 bases). Germline CDR1 DFQATT, CDR2 SNEGSKA (reference sequence). The V end lost 3 bases, the J end lost 0 bases, and 12 bases lay between the germline ends. This CDR3 contains 15 residues.

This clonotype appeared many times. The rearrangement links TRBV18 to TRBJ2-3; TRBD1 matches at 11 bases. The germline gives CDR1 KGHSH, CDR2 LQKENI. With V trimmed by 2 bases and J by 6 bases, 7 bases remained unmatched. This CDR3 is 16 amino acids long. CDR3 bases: TGTGCCAGCTCACCATCCGCGGGACAGGGGGTGGATACGCAGTATTTT. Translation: CASSPSAGQGVDTQYF.

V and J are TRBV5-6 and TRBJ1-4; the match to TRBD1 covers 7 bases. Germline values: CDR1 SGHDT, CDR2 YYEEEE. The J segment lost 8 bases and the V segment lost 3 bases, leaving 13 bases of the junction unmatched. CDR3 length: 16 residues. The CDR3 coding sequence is TGTGCCAGCAGCTACACCAGGGGGGCGTTCGCGGAAAAACTGTTTTTT. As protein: CASSYTRGAFAEKLFF.

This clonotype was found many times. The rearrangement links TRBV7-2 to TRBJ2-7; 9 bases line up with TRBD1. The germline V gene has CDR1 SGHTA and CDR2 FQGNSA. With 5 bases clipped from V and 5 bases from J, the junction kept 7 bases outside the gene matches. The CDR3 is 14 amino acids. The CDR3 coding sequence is TGTGCCAGCAGCCAGGGACAGGGAATAAACGAGCAGTACTTC. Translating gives CASSQGQGINEQYF.

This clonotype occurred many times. DNA of the CDR3: TGCAGTGCTCCTCACCGTCCTAGCACAGATACGCAGTATTTT. This gives the protein CSAPHRPSTDTQYF. V gene TRBV20-1 combines with J gene TRBJ2-3; the D is unclear. Between the trimmed V and J ends, which lost 5 bases and 0 bases, there was a span of 12 bases. There are 14 residues in the CDR3. Germline lookup yields CDR1 DFQATT and CDR2 SNEGSKA (reference sequence).

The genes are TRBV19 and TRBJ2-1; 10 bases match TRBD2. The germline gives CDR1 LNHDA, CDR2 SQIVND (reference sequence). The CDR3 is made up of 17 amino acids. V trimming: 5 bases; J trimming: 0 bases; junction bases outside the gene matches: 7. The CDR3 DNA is TGTGCCAGTAGTGACTCCGCTAGCGGGAGCTCCTACAATGAGCAGTTCTTC. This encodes CASSDSASGSSYNEQFF.

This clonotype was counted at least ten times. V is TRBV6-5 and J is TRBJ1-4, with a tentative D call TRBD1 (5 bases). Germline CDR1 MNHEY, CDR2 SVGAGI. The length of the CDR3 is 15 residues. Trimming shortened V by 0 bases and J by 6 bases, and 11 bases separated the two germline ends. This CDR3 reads CASSYSGDRDEKLFF. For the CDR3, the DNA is TGTGCCAGCAGTTACTCGGGTGACAGAGATGAAAAACTGTTTTTT.

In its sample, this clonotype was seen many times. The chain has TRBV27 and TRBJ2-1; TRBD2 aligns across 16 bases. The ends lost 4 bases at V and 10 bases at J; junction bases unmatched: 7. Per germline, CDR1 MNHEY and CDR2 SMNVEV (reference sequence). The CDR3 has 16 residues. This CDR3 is CASSWGTSGRAGEQFF. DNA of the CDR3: TGTGCCAGCAGTTGGGGGACTAGCGGGAGGGCGGGGGAGCAGTTCTTC.

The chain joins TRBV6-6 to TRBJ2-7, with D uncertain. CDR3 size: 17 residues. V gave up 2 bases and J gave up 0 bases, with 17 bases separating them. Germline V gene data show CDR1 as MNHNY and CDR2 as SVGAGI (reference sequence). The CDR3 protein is CASSYRSGRPNSYEQYF. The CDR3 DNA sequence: TGTGCCAGCAGTTACCGTAGTGGTAGGCCGAACTCCTACGAGCAGTACTTC.

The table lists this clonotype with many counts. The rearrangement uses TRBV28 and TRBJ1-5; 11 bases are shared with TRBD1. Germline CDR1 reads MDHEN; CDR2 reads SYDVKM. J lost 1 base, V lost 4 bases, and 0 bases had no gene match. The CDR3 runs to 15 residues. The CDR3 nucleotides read TGTGCCAGCAGTTGGGACAGGGGGAGCAATCAGCCCCAGCATTTT. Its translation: CASSWDRGSNQPQHF.

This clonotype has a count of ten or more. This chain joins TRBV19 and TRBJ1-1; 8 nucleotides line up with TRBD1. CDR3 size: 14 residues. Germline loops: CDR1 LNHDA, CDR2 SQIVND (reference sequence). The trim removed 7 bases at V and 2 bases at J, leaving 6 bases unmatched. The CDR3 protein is CASMRTGPNTEAFF. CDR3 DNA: TGTGCCAGTATGCGGACAGGGCCAAACACTGAAGCTTTCTTT.

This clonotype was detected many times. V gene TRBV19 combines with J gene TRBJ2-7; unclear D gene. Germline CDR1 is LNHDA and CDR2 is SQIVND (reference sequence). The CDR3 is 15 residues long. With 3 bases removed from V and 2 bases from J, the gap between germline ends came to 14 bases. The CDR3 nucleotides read TGTGCCAGTAGTATTGCTGCAGGTAGTACCTACGAGCAGTACTTC. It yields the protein CASSIAAGSTYEQYF.

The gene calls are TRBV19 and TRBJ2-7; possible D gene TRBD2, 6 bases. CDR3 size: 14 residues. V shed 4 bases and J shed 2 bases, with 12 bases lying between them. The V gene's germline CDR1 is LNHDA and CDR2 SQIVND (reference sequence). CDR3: CASSTRDFPYEQYF. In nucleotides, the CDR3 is TGTGCCAGTAGTACCCGGGACTTCCCCTACGAGCAGTACTTC.

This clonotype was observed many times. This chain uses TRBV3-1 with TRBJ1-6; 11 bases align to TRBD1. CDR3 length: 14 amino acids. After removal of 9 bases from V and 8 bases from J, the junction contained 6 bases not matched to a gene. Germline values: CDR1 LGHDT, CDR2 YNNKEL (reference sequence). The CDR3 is CARVAGQGDSPLHF. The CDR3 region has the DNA TGTGCCAGGGTTGCGGGACAGGGGGATTCACCCCTCCACTTT. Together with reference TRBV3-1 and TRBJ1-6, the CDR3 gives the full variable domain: DTAVSQTPKYLVTQMGNDKSIKCEQNLGHDTMYWYKQDSKKFLKIMFSYNNKELIINETVPNRFSPKSPDKAHLNLHINSLELGDSAVYFCARVAGQGDSPLHFGNGTRLTVT.

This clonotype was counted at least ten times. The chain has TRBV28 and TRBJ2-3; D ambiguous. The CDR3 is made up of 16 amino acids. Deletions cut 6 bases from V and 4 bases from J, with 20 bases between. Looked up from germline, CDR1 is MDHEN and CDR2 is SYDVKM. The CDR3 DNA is TGTGCCAGCAGCCCGCCCGAGGTGGGAACACCAGATACGCAGTATTTT. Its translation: CASSPPEVGTPDTQYF. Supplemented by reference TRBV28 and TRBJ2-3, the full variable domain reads DVKVTQSSRYLVKRTGEKVFLECVQDMDHENMFWYRQDPGLGLRLIYFSYDVKMKEKGDIPEGYSVSREKKERFSLILESASTNQTSMYLCASSPPEVGTPDTQYFGPGTRLTVL.

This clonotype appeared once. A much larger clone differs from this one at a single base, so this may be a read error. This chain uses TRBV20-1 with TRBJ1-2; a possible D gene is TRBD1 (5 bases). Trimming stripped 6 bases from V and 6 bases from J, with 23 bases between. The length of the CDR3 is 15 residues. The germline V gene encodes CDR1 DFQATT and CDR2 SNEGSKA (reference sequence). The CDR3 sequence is CSAQGVVWERNGYTF. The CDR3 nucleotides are TGCAGTGCCCAAGGGGTAGTGTGGGAAAGGAATGGCTACACCTTC.

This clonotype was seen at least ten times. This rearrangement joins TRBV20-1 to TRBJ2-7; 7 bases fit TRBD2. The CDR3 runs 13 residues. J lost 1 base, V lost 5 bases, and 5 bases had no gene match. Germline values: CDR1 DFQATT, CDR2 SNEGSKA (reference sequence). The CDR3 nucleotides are TGCAGTGCTGCTAGCGGAATATCCTACGAGCAGTACTTC. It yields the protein CSAASGISYEQYF.

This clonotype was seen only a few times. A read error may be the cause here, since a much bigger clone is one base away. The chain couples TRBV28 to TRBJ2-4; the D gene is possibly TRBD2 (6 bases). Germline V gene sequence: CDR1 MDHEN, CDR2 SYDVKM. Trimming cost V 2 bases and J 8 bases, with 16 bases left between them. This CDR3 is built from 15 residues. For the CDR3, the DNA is TGTGCCAGCAGTTTAGCGAGAAAGGGCGGGGACATTCAGTACTTC. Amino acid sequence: CASSLARKGGDIQYF.

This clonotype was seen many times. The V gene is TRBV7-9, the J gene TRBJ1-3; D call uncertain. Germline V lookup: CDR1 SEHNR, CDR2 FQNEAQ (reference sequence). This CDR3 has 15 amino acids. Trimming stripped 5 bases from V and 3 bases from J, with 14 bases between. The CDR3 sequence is CASSPSVAYGNTIYF. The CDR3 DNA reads TGTGCCAGCAGCCCGAGTGTAGCTTATGGAAACACCATATATTTT. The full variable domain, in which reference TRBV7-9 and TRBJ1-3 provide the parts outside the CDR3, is DTGVSQNPRHKITKRGQNVTFRCDPISEHNRLYWYRQTLGQGPEFLTYFQNEAQLEKSRLLSDRFSAERPKGSFSTLEIQRTEQGDSAMYLCASSPSVAYGNTIYFGEGSWLTVV.

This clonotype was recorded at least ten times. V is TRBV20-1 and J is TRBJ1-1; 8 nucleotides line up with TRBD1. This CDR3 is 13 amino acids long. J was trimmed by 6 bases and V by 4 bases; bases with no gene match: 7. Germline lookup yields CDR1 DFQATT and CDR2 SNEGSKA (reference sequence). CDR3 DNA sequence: TGCAGTGCTACGGCAGGGGGCGAAGCTGAAGCTTTCTTT. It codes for CSATAGGEAEAFF.

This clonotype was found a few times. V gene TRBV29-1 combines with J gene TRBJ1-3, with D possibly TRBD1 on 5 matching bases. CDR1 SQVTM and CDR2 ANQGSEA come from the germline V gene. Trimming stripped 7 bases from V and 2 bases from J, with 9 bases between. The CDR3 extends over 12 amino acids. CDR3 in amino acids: CSAGHAGNTIYF. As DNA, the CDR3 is TGCAGCGCCGGACATGCTGGAAACACCATATATTTT. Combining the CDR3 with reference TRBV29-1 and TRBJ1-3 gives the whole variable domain SAVISQKPSRDICQRGTSLTIQCQVDSQVTMMFWYRQQPGQSLTLIATANQGSEATYESGFVIDKFPISRPNLTFSTLTVSNMSPEDSSIYLCSAGHAGNTIYFGEGSWLTVV.

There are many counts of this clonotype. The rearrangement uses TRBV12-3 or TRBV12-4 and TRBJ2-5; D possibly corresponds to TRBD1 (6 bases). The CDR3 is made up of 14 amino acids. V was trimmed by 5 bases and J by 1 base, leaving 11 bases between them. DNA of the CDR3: TGTGCCAGCAGTCTTACAGGGCCCCAAGAGACCCAGTACTTC. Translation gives CASSLTGPQETQYF.

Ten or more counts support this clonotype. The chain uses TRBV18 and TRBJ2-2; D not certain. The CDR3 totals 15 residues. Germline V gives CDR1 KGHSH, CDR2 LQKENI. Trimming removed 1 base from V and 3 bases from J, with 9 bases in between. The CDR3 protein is CASSPQTEHTGELFF. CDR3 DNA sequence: TGTGCCAGCTCACCACAGACGGAACACACCGGGGAGCTGTTTTTT.

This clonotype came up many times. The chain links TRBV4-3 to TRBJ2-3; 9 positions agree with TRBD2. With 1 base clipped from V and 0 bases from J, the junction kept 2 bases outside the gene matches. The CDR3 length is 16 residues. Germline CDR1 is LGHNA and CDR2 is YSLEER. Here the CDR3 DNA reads TGCGCCAGCAGCCAAGGGACTAGCGCTAGCACAGATACGCAGTATTTT. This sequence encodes CASSQGTSASTDTQYF.

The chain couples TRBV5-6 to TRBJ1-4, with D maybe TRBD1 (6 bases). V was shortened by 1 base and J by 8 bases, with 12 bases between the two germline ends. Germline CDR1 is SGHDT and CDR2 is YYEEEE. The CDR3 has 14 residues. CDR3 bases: TGTGCCAGCAGCTTGTCAGGGGCGCAAGAAAAACTGTTTTTT. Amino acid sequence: CASSLSGAQEKLFF. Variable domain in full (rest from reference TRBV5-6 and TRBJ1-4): DAGVTQSPTHLIKTRGQQVTLRCSPKSGHDTVSWYQQALGQGPQFIFQYYEEEERQRGNFPDRFSGHQFPNYSSELNVNALLLGDSALYLCASSLSGAQEKLFFGSGTQLSVL.

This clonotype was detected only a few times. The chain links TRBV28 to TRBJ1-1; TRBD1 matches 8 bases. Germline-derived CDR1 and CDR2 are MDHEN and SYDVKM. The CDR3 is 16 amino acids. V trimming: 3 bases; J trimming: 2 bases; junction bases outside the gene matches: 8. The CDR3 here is CASSLGTGSTNTEAFF. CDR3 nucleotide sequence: TGTGCCAGCAGTTTGGGGACAGGCAGCACCAACACTGAAGCTTTCTTT.